This T cell receptor beta chain derives from a study of T cells in Graves' hyperthyroidism and ophthalmopathy. CDR1 SNHLY and CDR2 FYNNEI come from the germline V gene. J gave up 3 bases and V 8 bases, and 4 bases lay outside the gene matches. The CDR3 spans 13 residues. This clonotype occurred many times. Amplification of TCR beta CDR3 regions was performed using RNA transcripts as template. The HTBI primer set drove a first-round RT-PCR of the TCR CDR3. In TCRdb, the multiplex PCR reads were re-called with MiXCR into one record per CDR3 protein. This table has under 350,000 distinct CDR3 sequences, over 15% appearing once.

This clonotype originated in a woman aged 55-69 years with Graves' ophthalmopathy. The J gene is TRBJ1-5, the V gene TRBV2, with 7 positions matching TRBD1. The specimen sequenced was blood. In nucleotides, the CDR3 is TGTGCCAGCTTGGGACAGTTCAATCAGCCCCAGCATTTT. Translated: CASLGQFNQPQHF.